The rows below give T cell receptor beta chains drawn from one sample of a study of prognosis after radiotherapy for stage I lung cancer. Each CDR3 protein is one row after TCRdb ran MiXCR on the multiplex PCR reads. The table includes roughly 26,000 distinct CDR3 sequences, roughly 30% detected once. The material was PBMCs, obtained before or after stereotactic body radiation therapy (not recorded which). The source is a donor aged 50 or older with non-small cell lung cancer. Both conserved end residues are part of each CDR3. The D gene is left open where the match is weak. Clone size, where shown, is once, few, many, or a class for clones that have expanded.

v_call,j_call,clone_size,d_call,cdr3_nt,cdr3_aa
TRBV6-5,TRBJ1-4,many,.,TGTGCCAGCAGTTTCTCGTCGACAGGCCCCTTTGAAAAACTGTTTTTT,CASSFSSTGPFEKLFF
TRBV10-1,TRBJ2-1,.,.,TGCGCCAGCAGTTTGTCGGGAGAAGGCAATGAGCAGTTCTTC,CASSLSGEGNEQFF
TRBV6-1,TRBJ1-1,many,.,TGTGCCAGCAGTGATATTCGGGGGAGAGCTTTCTTT,CASSDIRGRAFF
TRBV12-3/TRBV12-4,TRBJ2-1,many,.,TGTGCCAGCAGTCCACGTGGGCAGGGAGGATACAATGAGCAGTTCTTC,CASSPRGQGGYNEQFF
TRBV5-1,TRBJ1-1,many,TRBD1,TGCGCCAGCAGTTCTCAGGGGGCCTCTTCTCACGCTTTCTTT,CASSSQGASSHAFF
TRBV4-1,TRBJ2-7,.,TRBD2,TGCGCCAGCAGCCAAGATCGTCTAGCGGACCCCTACGAGCAGTACTTC,CASSQDRLADPYEQYF
TRBV6-1,TRBJ1-1,many,.,TGTGCCAGCACTGGGGGGGGTTGGACTGAAGCTTTCTTT,CASTGGGWTEAFF
TRBV28,TRBJ2-2,.,.,TGTGCCAGCAGCCTTAGGACTGGGGCCGTGGAGCTGTTTTTT,CASSLRTGAVELFF
TRBV7-9,TRBJ2-1,many,TRBD2,TGTGCCAGCAGCCCGTTGACTAGCGGGGCTACCTACAATGAGCAGTTCTTC,CASSPLTSGATYNEQFF
TRBV19,TRBJ1-2,.,TRBD1,TGTGCCAGCCAACAGGGACAGGCCTATGGCTACACCTTC,CASQQGQAYGYTF
TRBV7-2,TRBJ2-7,many,TRBD2,TGTGCCAGCAGCGTAGCGGGAGCCTCGGACGAGCAGTACTTC,CASSVAGASDEQYF
TRBV6-5,TRBJ1-1,few,.,TGTGCCAGCAGTTACTCTCATAGGACAGTCAACACTGAAGCTTTCTTT,CASSYSHRTVNTEAFF
TRBV7-9,TRBJ1-1,many,TRBD1,TGTGCCAGCAGCCTGACAGGGTGGAACACTGAAGCTTTCTTT,CASSLTGWNTEAFF
TRBV2,TRBJ2-7,many,.,TGTGCCAGCAGGGGGGGTTACGAGCAGTACTTC,CASRGGYEQYF
TRBV27,TRBJ1-5,.,.,TGTGCCAGCAGTTTAAGACGGACAGAGCAGCCCCAGCATTTT,CASSLRRTEQPQHF
TRBV5-1,TRBJ2-1,many,TRBD1,TGCGCCAGCACCTCTGGGACAGACCAAAATGAGCAGTTCTTC,CASTSGTDQNEQFF
TRBV5-1,TRBJ2-5,many,.,TGCGCCAGCACGGGGGACCAAGAGACCCAGTACTTC,CASTGDQETQYF
TRBV10-3,TRBJ2-7,many,TRBD2,TGTGCCATCAGTGAGCGACTAGCCTTAAGTTCAGGTGGCGAGCAGTACTTC,CAISERLALSSGGEQYF
TRBV20-1,TRBJ2-1,.,TRBD2,TGCAGTGCTTCGGGACTAGACTCATACAATGAGCAGTTCTTC,CSASGLDSYNEQFF
TRBV6-1,TRBJ2-2,many,.,TGTGCCAGCAGTGCCCGGACAGCGGGTTCCGGGGAGCTGTTTTTT,CASSARTAGSGELFF
TRBV19,TRBJ1-2,many,.,TGTGCCAGTCGCAGCGGCAACAGGCATGGGAAAAACTATGGCTACACCTTC,CASRSGNRHGKNYGYTF
TRBV2,TRBJ2-2,.,.,TGTGCCAGCAGCCGTCGGGCGACGAGCACCGGGGAGCTGTTTTTT,CASSRRATSTGELFF
TRBV2,TRBJ1-1,many,.,TGTGCCAGCAGTGTACAGGGTACGTTAACTGAAGCTTTCTTT,CASSVQGTLTEAFF
TRBV7-8,TRBJ2-7,.,.,TGTGCCAGCAGCCGTTATAGGCTTTTTTCGCCGGGTGTGACCTACGAGCAGTACTTC,CASSRYRLFSPGVTYEQYF
TRBV7-9,TRBJ2-7,many,.,TGTGCCAGCAGCTCCCCCTCGGGAGCTAACTACGAGCAGTACTTC,CASSSPSGANYEQYF
TRBV18,TRBJ2-3,.,.,TGTTCCAGCTCACCAGCCAGCACAGATACACAGTATTTT,CSSSPASTDTQYF
TRBV20-1,TRBJ1-3,many,.,TGCAGTGCTACCACAGGGATTGGAAACACCATATATTTT,CSATTGIGNTIYF
TRBV5-6,TRBJ2-2,many,.,TGTGCCAGCAGCCGACTCGGGGCAGCGCCCGGCACCGGGGAGCTGTTTTTT,CASSRLGAAPGTGELFF
TRBV19,TRBJ2-3,many,.,TGTGCCAGTAGGGATGAAGCTAGCACAGATACGCAGTATTTT,CASRDEASTDTQYF
TRBV3-1,TRBJ2-1,many,TRBD2,TGTGCCAGCAGCCAAGATCTGATTAGCGGGAACTCCTACAATGAGCAGTTCTTC,CASSQDLISGNSYNEQFF
TRBV25-1,TRBJ2-3,many,.,TGTGCCAGCAGTGAATTGGGAGGACAGACCACAGATACGCAGTATTTT,CASSELGGQTTDTQYF
TRBV12-3/TRBV12-4,TRBJ2-1,.,.,TGTGCCAGCAGTTTTGGTAGAGACAATGAGCAGTTCTTC,CASSFGRDNEQFF
TRBV25-1,TRBJ1-4,.,TRBD1,TGTGCCAGCAGTGAAGACCGACCGGGACAGGGTGGGGAAAAACTGTTTTTT,CASSEDRPGQGGEKLFF
TRBV4-1,TRBJ2-7,many,.,TGCGCCAGCAGCCAAGCGGGCGGACCGGGCTACGAGCAGTACTTC,CASSQAGGPGYEQYF
TRBV7-3,TRBJ2-3,many,.,TGTGCCAGCAGCCGCTGGAGCACAGATACGCAGTATTTT,CASSRWSTDTQYF